The 15 T cell receptor beta chains below were found in one sample sequenced in a study of blood T cells in healthy people across ages. Using a J-beta primer mix together with a sample-barcoded 5' primer, a second PCR was run for roughly 7 to 11 cycles. TCRdb independently ran MiXCR on the 5' RACE reads; one entry per CDR3 protein. The table has 890,000 or so distinct CDR3 sequences, roughly 60% seen once. Sample: blood. These TCRs come from a man aged 30 to 45 in good health.

This clonotype has more than one count but fewer than ten. The V gene is TRBV6-6, the J gene TRBJ1-2; possible D gene TRBD1, 5 bases. The CDR3 covers 14 residues. CDR1 and CDR2 (germline): MNHNY, SVGAGI (reference sequence). Between the trimmed V and J ends, which lost 2 bases and 4 bases, there was a span of 11 bases. CDR3 in amino acids: CASSYDSQSYGYTF. The DNA for the CDR3 is TGTGCCAGCAGTTACGACAGTCAGAGCTATGGCTACACCTTC.

The chain combines TRBV12-3 or TRBV12-4 with TRBJ1-4, with 7 positions matching TRBD1. V lost 6 bases to trimming and J lost 7 bases; unmatched junction nucleotides: 8. This CDR3 spans 14 amino acids. DNA of the CDR3: TGTGCCAGCAGCCCTTCCAGGGGGAGTGAAAAACTGTTTTTT. It yields the protein CASSPSRGSEKLFF.

This clonotype was counted between two and nine times. The chain is built from TRBV7-6 and TRBJ2-5; D may be TRBD1 (5 bases). Trimming took off 2 bases at V and 3 bases at J, with 7 bases between the two ends. The CDR3 has 13 residues. Per germline, CDR1 SGHVS and CDR2 FNYEAQ. The DNA of the CDR3 is TGTGCCAGCAGCTTAAGGGGAAAAGAGACCCAGTACTTC. It yields the protein CASSLRGKETQYF.

The rearrangement links TRBV5-1 to TRBJ1-2, with D unclear. Between the trimmed V and J ends, which lost 0 bases and 4 bases, there was a span of 10 bases. The germline V gene has CDR1 SGHRS and CDR2 YFSETQ. The CDR3 spans 14 residues. The DNA of the CDR3 is TGCGCCAGCAGCTTGGGGCAGGCCTTCTATGGCTACACCTTC. This gives the protein CASSLGQAFYGYTF.

This clonotype has only a few counts. The chain employs TRBV6-5 and TRBJ2-3; 7 bases are a match to TRBD1. V lost 6 bases to trimming and J lost 3 bases; unmatched junction nucleotides: 9. There are 15 residues in the CDR3. Germline values: CDR1 MNHEY, CDR2 SVGAGI. CDR3: CASSRDRDRTDTQYF. In DNA, the CDR3 is TGTGCCAGCAGCCGCGACAGGGACCGAACAGATACGCAGTATTTT.

The rearrangement uses TRBV6-5 and TRBJ2-7; D might be TRBD1 or TRBD2, each matching 5 bases. The better agreement between TRBJ2-5 and the DNA end casts doubt on the J call. Germline V gene sequence: CDR1 MNHEY, CDR2 SVGAGI. This CDR3 is 14 amino acids long. CDR3 nucleotides: TGTGCCAGCAGACCCCGGGACGCCAAAGAGACCCAGTACTTC. Translation gives CASRPRDAKETQYF.

Only one count was recorded for this clonotype. The chain has TRBV4-3 and TRBJ2-5, with D possibly TRBD1 on 7 matching bases. CDR1 is LGHNA and CDR2 is YSLEER in the germline V gene. V dropped 2 bases and J dropped 5 bases, with 15 bases sitting between them. This CDR3 has 15 amino acids. CDR3 DNA sequence: TGCGCCAGCAGCCAAACAGGGGCCCGGGGGGAGACCCAGTACTTC. Residues: CASSQTGARGETQYF.

The sample holds a few counts of this clonotype. V is TRBV20-1 and J is TRBJ2-7, with 8 bases identical to TRBD1. Looked up from germline, CDR1 is DFQATT and CDR2 is SNEGSKA (reference sequence). This CDR3 is built from 13 residues. Trimming took 6 bases from V and 4 from J; bases not matched to a gene: 8. The CDR3 loop reads CSAHSGGRYEQYF. Written as DNA, the CDR3 is TGCAGTGCCCATTCAGGGGGCAGGTACGAGCAGTACTTC.

J is TRBJ1-1 and V is TRBV28; no firm D call. CDR1 and CDR2 (germline): MDHEN, SYDVKM. The length of the CDR3 is 13 residues. V lost 3 bases and J 4 bases, leaving 9 bases between the germline ends. The CDR3 sequence: CASSFGRSTEAFF. The CDR3 nucleotides are TGTGCCAGCAGTTTTGGGCGGAGCACTGAAGCTTTCTTT.

This clonotype was observed many times. V is TRBV12-3 or TRBV12-4 and J is TRBJ1-6; D uncertain. V was trimmed by 3 bases and J by 7 bases, leaving 13 bases between them. This CDR3 has 15 residues. The CDR3 DNA reads as TGTGCCAGCAGTTTTCTTTCCAGGTTCAATTCACCCCTCCACTTT. Translating it yields CASSFLSRFNSPLHF.

The rearrangement joins TRBV7-6 to TRBJ2-1; the match to TRBD1 covers 7 bases. The CDR3 covers 15 residues. CDR1 is SGHVS, CDR2 FNYEAQ, per germline. Germline trimming cut 5 bases from V and 10 bases from J; bases unmatched to any gene: 14. CDR3 amino acids: CASSTQGTPGMEQFF. Here the CDR3 DNA reads TGTGCCAGCAGCACACAGGGGACCCCGGGGATGGAGCAGTTCTTC.

This clonotype was observed a few times. The rearrangement links TRBV9 to TRBJ2-5; D gene unclear. The CDR3 has 15 residues. Trimming cost V 2 bases and J 2 bases, with 13 bases left between them. Looked up from germline, CDR1 is SGDLS and CDR2 is YYNGEE. The CDR3 sequence is CASSVSQATQETQYF. The DNA for the CDR3 is TGTGCCAGCAGCGTGTCCCAGGCCACGCAAGAGACCCAGTACTTC.

The genes are TRBV7-3 and TRBJ2-3, with a tentative D call TRBD2 (5 bases). The CDR3 consists of 16 residues. Trimming cost V 5 bases and J 1 base, with 16 bases left between them. Germline assignment: CDR1 SGHTA and CDR2 FQGTGA. CDR3 loop: CASSPGPGKGTDTQYF. CDR3 in DNA: TGTGCCAGCAGCCCAGGCCCGGGGAAGGGCACAGATACGCAGTATTTT.

CDR3 sequence reads: CATHQGPQSYEQYF. Here the CDR3 DNA reads TGTGCCACCCACCAGGGCCCTCAGTCCTACGAGCAGTACTTC. This chain links TRBV10-3 with TRBJ2-7; D may be TRBD1 (5 bases). Germline-derived CDR1 and CDR2 are ENHRY and SYGVKD. Between the trimmed V and J ends, which lost 10 bases and 1 base, there was a span of 17 bases. The CDR3 runs to 14 residues.

The rearrangement links TRBV6-5 to TRBJ2-6; D is perhaps TRBD1 (6 bases). The CDR3 length is 17 residues. Per germline, CDR1 MNHEY and CDR2 SVGAGI. Trimming left V 4 bases short and J 0 bases short, with 13 bases between. The CDR3 region is CASSSRHRVSGANVLTF. In DNA, the CDR3 is TGTGCCAGCAGTTCTAGACACAGGGTCTCTGGGGCCAACGTCCTGACTTTC.